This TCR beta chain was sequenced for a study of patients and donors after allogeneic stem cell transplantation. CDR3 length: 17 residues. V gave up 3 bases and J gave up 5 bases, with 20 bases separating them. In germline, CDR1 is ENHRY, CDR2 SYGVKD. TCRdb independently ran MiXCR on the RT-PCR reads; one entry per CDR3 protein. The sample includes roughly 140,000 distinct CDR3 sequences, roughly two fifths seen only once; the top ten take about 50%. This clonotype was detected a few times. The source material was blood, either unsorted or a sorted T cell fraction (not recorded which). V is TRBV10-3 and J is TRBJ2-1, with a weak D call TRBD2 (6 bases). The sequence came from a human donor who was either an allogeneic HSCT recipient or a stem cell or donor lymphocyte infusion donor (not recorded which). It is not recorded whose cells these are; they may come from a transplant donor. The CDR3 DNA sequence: TGTGCCATCAGTGACCCGTCGAGGGGCGGGACCGACAATGAGCAGTTCTTC. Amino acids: CAISDPSRGGTDNEQFF.